This T cell receptor beta chain was recorded in a study of regulatory T cells in long-lasting Graves disease. Study background: Patients newly diagnosed with Graves' had been on antithyroid drugs for under 3 months.

The time point: newly diagnosed GD, antithyroid drugs for less than 3 months. The authors made the TCR library using RNA they extracted from PBMCs. Regarding this clonotype: The antigen remains undetermined.

Building of the TCR beta libraries involved iRepertoire HTBI primers and Arm-PCR of CDR3 regions. TCRdb analysed the multiplex PCR reads with MiXCR anew, one entry per CDR3 protein. The repertoire holds hundreds of thousands of distinct CDR3 sequences, with 16% as singletons. This CDR3 is built from 15 residues. The V gene lost 2 bases and the J gene lost 5 bases, with 13 bases spanning the gap. General study results and limits: It is possible that accuracy was reduced by the small size of the sample.

The data were also submitted as part of a second study, on T cells in Graves' hyperthyroidism and ophthalmopathy. That work contributes: Stability of Graves' hyperthyroidism was defined as absent ophthalmopathy progression within 18 months. Orbital computed tomography and thyroid ultrasound, together with serum TRAb and thyroxine and clinical symptoms, were used for diagnoses.

V and J are TRBV12-3 or TRBV12-4 and TRBJ1-5, with D unclear. The sample in question was peripheral blood mononuclear cells (PBMCs), obtained at new diagnosis, from a patient treated with antithyroid drugs. This sequence originates from a woman under 40 with Graves disease. Written as DNA, the CDR3 is TGTGCCAGCAGTTTACACCCCACCCGGGATCAGCCCCAGCATTTT. This translates into CASSLHPTRDQPQHF.